What follows describes a single T cell receptor beta chain. This clone's antigen is unknown. No qualities accompany the bases; no much larger clone lies one base away. The data belong to a study of T-cell reconstitution after alpha-beta-depleted transplantation in children (dated by TCRdb to 2016 to 2017). For the wider study: T-cell immune reconstitution after TCRalphabeta/CD19-depleted allogeneic hematopoietic cell transplantation in children was quantitatively tracked in the study by means of TCR repertoire profiling.

The germline V end is reduced by 1 base and the J end by 2 bases; junction bases left unmatched: 17. The germline V gene sets CDR1 to SQVTM and CDR2 to ANQGSEA. The CDR3 has 19 amino acids, counting the end cysteine and phenylalanine. The DNA shown is the 57-base CDR3, in frame from base 1. Library creation used PCR. Sequencer: Illumina HiSeq 2500. TCR library preparation used molecular barcoding, with unique molecular identifiers applied to normalize quantification of the TCRbeta repertoire. TCRdb reworked the public reads: Q25 trimming with fastp, MiXCR clone assembly, productive beta chains retained. Entries that share a CDR3 protein sequence are merged under the most common genes and DNA. The sample table lists a few hundred thousand distinct CDR3 sequences, 15% to 20% of them with a count of one. About 3.1% of the sample lies in the top ten.

The source is a human donor who donated a stem cell graft to a child with acute lymphoblastic leukemia. The chain employs TRBV29-1 and TRBJ2-5; 9 nucleotides in the junction match TRBD2. The source was PBMCs from the stem cell graft donor, collected from the stem cell graft. This receptor carries the CDR3 CSVEVFRGRVAGDQETQYF. The DNA sequence follows: TGCAGCGTTGAAGTATTCCGGGGTCGGGTAGCGGGAGATCAAGAGACCCAGTACTTC.